This T cell receptor (beta chain) was sequenced in a study of T cell changes during pregnancy in multiple sclerosis. Repertoires were generated with immunoSEQ multiplex PCR, while TCRdb's copy carries only in-frame clones and drops some. The sample carries some 42,000 clones, roughly nine tenths recorded once. The CDR3 consists of 14 residues. V lost 1 base, J lost 4 bases, and 11 bases lay in between. CDR1 is SGHDT and CDR2 is YYEEEE in the germline V gene. This chain connects TRBV5-6 to TRBJ1-2, with D possibly TRBD1 on 6 matching bases. The material was CD4+ T cells from peripheral blood mononuclear cells, obtained after pregnancy. The sequence derives from a female donor with multiple sclerosis, enrolled in a pregnancy study. CDR3 sequence (DNA): TGTGCCAGCAGCTTGCCAGGGGAATTCTATGGCTACACCTTC. Translating gives CASSLPGEFYGYTF.